This T cell receptor (beta chain) was identified in a study of beta chain features in type 1 diabetes. About the study: Patients and healthy donors were similar in age, gender and cell yields. Study results and limitations: Insertions at VDJ junctions were less frequent in type 1 diabetes patients. These patients also deleted more nucleotides at the same junctions. When Type 1 diabetes patients were examined, their TCRB CDR3s proved moderately but significantly shorter in all four CD4+ subsets. Whether TCRB rearrangement is influenced by HLA type was left unresolved in this analysis.

This clone was recorded a few times. The antigen is not known. Germline-derived CDR1 and CDR2 are SQVTM and ANQGSEA. V was clipped by 1 base and J by 0 bases, with 9 bases between them. The CDR3 has 14 residues. Expressed TCRB transcripts were sequenced because the isolated RNA had all been reverse transcribed beforehand. Measured with immunoSEQ multiplex PCR; TCRdb has only the in-frame clones, and not every one. In the table there are 600,000 to 750,000 clones, approximately 13% of which are singletons. The chain links TRBV29-1 to TRBJ1-1; D gene uncertain. The clonotype was recovered from a young man with type 1 diabetes. Sequences were obtained from naive CD4+ T cells from blood. DNA for the CDR3: TGCAGCGTTGAAGGTCTCAGAATGAACACTGAAGCTTTCTTT. It encodes CSVEGLRMNTEAFF.